This T cell receptor (beta chain) was captured in a study of shared clonotypes between healthy human individuals. When samples were unsorted, some 84 million PBMCs were used for genomic DNA. Sequencing was performed with immunoSEQ multiplex PCR; in TCRdb, only in-frame clones are kept and a portion is missing. The table has hundreds of thousands of clones, around 76% seen once. From germline, CDR1 is SGHAT and CDR2 FQDESV (reference sequence). The V segment lost 6 bases and the J segment 2 bases; nucleotides outside the gene matches: 7. The CDR3 runs 15 residues. Specimen: PBMCs. The clonotype was recovered from a woman between 40 and 55 years old in good health. Some clones in this sample may be carry-over from other donors' samples. The chain employs TRBV11-1 and TRBJ2-7; TRBD2 agrees at 10 bases. In nucleotides, the CDR3 is TGTGCCAGCAGGTCAGGACTAGCGGAAGCCTACGAGCAGTACTTC. This codes for CASRSGLAEAYEQYF.